These 21 T cell receptor beta chains were sequenced from one sample in a study of cytomegalovirus exposure and HLA in healthy donors. PCR was performed using 60 Vbeta and 13 Jbeta primers. Sequencing used immunoSEQ multiplex PCR; TCRdb keeps in-frame clones, though not all of them. The data include over 90,000 clones; the top ten clones carry about 3%. Input material: PBMCs. The receptors derive from a middle-aged man in good health and CMV-seronegative.

V and J are TRBV30 and TRBJ2-7, with D unclear. The length of the CDR3 is 12 residues. Germline CDR1 is GTSNPN and CDR2 is SVGIG (reference sequence). Trimming removed 2 bases from V and 7 bases from J, with 12 bases in between. The CDR3 DNA sequence: TGTGCCTGGAGTTATCAAACCGGGGAGCAGTACTTC. Its translation is CAWSYQTGEQYF.

The J gene is TRBJ2-7, the V gene TRBV5-1, with D possibly TRBD2 on 6 matching bases. This CDR3 is 12 amino acids long. V shed 5 bases and J shed 3 bases, with 9 bases lying between them. CDR1 is SGHRS, CDR2 YFSETQ, per germline. The CDR3 sequence: CASSTGGYEQYF. The DNA of the CDR3 is TGCGCCAGCAGTACCGGGGGCTACGAGCAGTACTTC.

The gene calls are TRBV29-1 and TRBJ1-2; 8 bases align to TRBD1. The CDR3 runs 12 residues. V was pared by 2 bases and J by 8 bases, with 4 bases of the junction left unmatched. The germline gives CDR1 SQVTM, CDR2 ANQGSEA. The CDR3 region is CSVERTGLGYTF. In nucleotides, the CDR3 is TGCAGCGTTGAAAGGACAGGGCTAGGCTACACCTTC.

The chain links TRBV7-2 to TRBJ2-7; possible D gene TRBD2, 6 bases. From germline, CDR1 is SGHTA and CDR2 FQGNSA. The V and J ends lost 1 base and 2 bases respectively, with 15 bases between them. The CDR3 sequence is 16 residues long. The DNA of the CDR3 is TGTGCCAGCAGCTTAGACTCCGGCGGGATACCCTACGAGCAGTACTTC. Its protein is CASSLDSGGIPYEQYF.

On this clone: One end of the junction does not line up with germline, which may come from a read error. The chain links TRBV7-2 to TRBJ1-6; TRBD1 is a possible D gene (5 bases). Germline V CDR1 and CDR2: SGHTA, FQGNSA. This CDR3 has 14 amino acids. The CDR3 DNA sequence: TGTGTCAGCAGCCCCAGGAGGGGCAATTCACCCCTCCACTTT. It codes for CVSSPRRGNSPLHF.

The chain couples TRBV7-9 to TRBJ2-3; perhaps TRBD2 as D (5 bases). The CDR3 covers 11 residues. Germline V gene data show CDR1 as SEHNR and CDR2 as FQNEAQ (reference sequence). V gave up 5 bases and J gave up 5 bases, with 5 bases separating them. In nucleotides, the CDR3 is TGTGCCAGCAGCGAGGGAGATACGCAGTATTTT. This gives the protein CASSEGDTQYF.

This chain links TRBV5-1 with TRBJ2-3; 7 bases map to TRBD2. V was clipped by 5 bases and J by 6 bases; unmatched bases: 12. This CDR3 has 15 amino acids. The germline V gene encodes CDR1 SGHRS and CDR2 YFSETQ. The CDR3 region is CASRLADLIYDTQYF. The DNA of the CDR3 is TGCGCCAGCAGGCTAGCGGATCTGATTTATGATACGCAGTATTTT.

The chain joins TRBV7-9 to TRBJ2-5; D remains ambiguous. The end of the DNA is better explained by TRBJ2-7, so the J call may be wrong. The CDR3 has 11 residues. Germline V CDR1 and CDR2: SEHNR, FQNEAQ (reference sequence). CDR3 DNA sequence: TGTGCCAGCAGCTTGTACCACGAGCAGTACTTC. This gives the protein CASSLYHEQYF.

This chain uses TRBV5-1 with TRBJ2-3; D might be TRBD2 (6 bases). This CDR3 has 14 residues. Germline V CDR1 and CDR2: SGHRS, YFSETQ. Trimming took off 4 bases at V and 0 bases at J, with 9 bases between the two ends. The CDR3 bases are TGCGCCAGCAGCCCGGGGGAGAGCACAGATACGCAGTATTTT. It codes for CASSPGESTDTQYF.

V and J are TRBV19 and TRBJ1-5; D gene ambiguous. V lost 5 bases and J lost 5, with 13 bases in between. The CDR3 is 14 residues long. Germline V CDR1 and CDR2: LNHDA, SQIVND (reference sequence). The CDR3 here is CASSPAGIYQPQHF. The CDR3 DNA reads TGTGCCAGTAGTCCGGCGGGGATCTATCAGCCCCAGCATTTT.

This chain uses TRBV4-3 with TRBJ2-1; 9 bases align to TRBD1. Germline trimming cut 4 bases from V and 6 bases from J; bases unmatched to any gene: 16. CDR1 and CDR2 (germline): LGHNA, YSLEER. The CDR3 runs to 18 residues. CDR3 in DNA: TGCGCCAGCAGCCCGACAAGATGGGGACAGGGAATCGCCAATGAGCAGTTCTTC. Translating it yields CASSPTRWGQGIANEQFF.

The V call is TRBV5-1, the J call TRBJ2-1; 10 nucleotides line up with TRBD2. Germline trimming cut 2 bases from V and 11 bases from J; bases unmatched to any gene: 4. CDR1 and CDR2 (germline): SGHRS, YFSETQ. The CDR3 contains 13 residues. The CDR3 region has the DNA TGCGCCAGCAGCTTCGAGCGGGGGGGTAAGCAGTTCTTC. This encodes CASSFERGGKQFF.

The CDR3 DNA reads as TGTGCCAGCAGCTCCGGTCTAGTGAACACTGAAGCTTTCTTT. Translation: CASSSGLVNTEAFF. The J gene is TRBJ1-1, the V gene TRBV5-6; D call uncertain. The CDR3 totals 14 residues. Per germline, CDR1 SGHDT and CDR2 YYEEEE. Between the trimmed V and J ends, which lost 3 bases and 0 bases, there was a span of 9 bases.

V is TRBV28 and J is TRBJ2-5, with D possibly TRBD1 on 6 matching bases. This CDR3 is 12 amino acids long. Germline CDR1 MDHEN, CDR2 SYDVKM. With 5 bases removed from V and 2 bases from J, the gap between germline ends came to 6 bases. The DNA of the CDR3 is TGTGCCAGCAGTGGACAGCAAGAGACCCAGTACTTC. As protein: CASSGQQETQYF.

Comment on this clone: The sample holds other DNA sequences that translate to the same CDR3. J is TRBJ2-5 and V is TRBV18; D may be TRBD1 (6 bases). V lost 4 bases and J 1 base, leaving 7 bases between the germline ends. CDR3 size: 13 residues. In germline, CDR1 is KGHSH, CDR2 LQKENI. The CDR3 DNA follows: TGTGCCAGCTCACAGGGGGTCCAAGAGACCCAGTACTTC. Protein sequence: CASSQGVQETQYF. Supplemented by reference TRBV18 and TRBJ2-5, the full variable domain reads NAGVMQNPRHLVRRRGQEARLRCSPMKGHSHVYWYRQLPEEGLKFMVYLQKENIIDESGMPKERFSAEFPKEGPSILRIQQVVRGDSAAYFCASSQGVQETQYFGPGTRLLVL.

This chain uses TRBV7-2 with TRBJ2-3; D not resolved. The length of the CDR3 is 15 residues. The germline CDR1 and CDR2 sequences are SGHTA and FQGNSA. Trimming shortened V by 3 bases and J by 0 bases, and 10 bases separated the two germline ends. CDR3 DNA sequence: TGTGCCAGCAGCTTTAGAGAAGCAAGCACAGATACGCAGTATTTT. Amino acids: CASSFREASTDTQYF.

The chain employs TRBV25-1 and TRBJ2-7, with 11 nucleotides matching TRBD2. CDR3 length: 15 amino acids. Per germline, CDR1 MGHDK and CDR2 SYGVNS. J lost 4 bases, V lost 5 bases, and 7 bases had no gene match. As DNA, the CDR3 is TGTGCCAGCAGTCCTCGACTAGCGGGGTTTTACGAGCAGTACTTC. The encoded protein is CASSPRLAGFYEQYF.

The chain joins TRBV28 to TRBJ1-4, with TRBD1 matching over 8 bases. V lost 5 bases and J lost 2; bases outside the gene matches: 4. From germline, CDR1 is MDHEN and CDR2 SYDVKM. CDR3 length: 15 residues. Written as DNA, the CDR3 is TGTGCCAGCAGTCCAGCAGGGGGCACTAATGAAAAACTGTTTTTT. Its protein product is CASSPAGGTNEKLFF.

The rearrangement joins TRBV6-5 to TRBJ2-1; maybe TRBD1 (6 bases). V gave up 5 bases and J gave up 4 bases, with 9 bases separating them. The germline CDR1 and CDR2 sequences are MNHEY and SVGAGI. The CDR3 has 13 amino acids. DNA of the CDR3: TGTGCCAGCAGTCCCGACAGGTACAATGAGCAGTTCTTC. Encoded protein: CASSPDRYNEQFF.

V and J are TRBV27 and TRBJ2-1; TRBD2 might be the D (5 bases). The V gene lost 6 bases and the J gene lost 8 bases, with 17 bases spanning the gap. Germline V lookup: CDR1 MNHEY, CDR2 SMNVEV (reference sequence). The CDR3 covers 14 residues. CDR3 sequence (DNA): TGTGCCAGCAGGAAGTCTAGCTGGGTCGATGAGCAGTTCTTC. This codes for CASRKSSWVDEQFF.

This chain links TRBV4-1 with TRBJ2-5; possibly TRBD2 for D (6 bases). The ends were cut back, 0 bases at V and 7 bases at J, with 18 bases in the middle. Germline lookup yields CDR1 MGHRA and CDR2 YSYEKL. The CDR3 runs 16 residues. The CDR3, as DNA: TGCGCCAGCAGCCAAGAATCCCAGGCACTCGGGAGGACCCAGTACTTC. Protein: CASSQESQALGRTQYF.